This record looks at one TCR beta chain sequence and its context. This clonotype was detected a few times. Its binding antigen is unknown. No much larger clone exists at a distance of one base, and base qualities are not known. This entry is derived from a study of T cell repertoires in cytomegalovirus infection (dated by TCRdb to 2018 to 2020). Notes on the research overall: Alongside well-studied HLA-B-restricted epitopes, the peptide stimulations were aimed at recently identified HLA-C-restricted CMV epitopes, whose presentation resists viral immunomodulation. The HLA type of each donor mattered for the analysis, because public TCR beta signatures pointed to carriage of CMV infection along with the matching HLA type. General conclusions and limits of the study: The ex vivo response was dominated by HLA-C-restricted CMV-specific TCR beta clonotypes, which also provided the single most frequent clonotype in two of eight donors. Cumulative frequency of public TCR beta family members discriminated carriers of CMV infection plus the relevant HLA type in this cohort and an independent approximately 400-donor cohort.

The data were produced on an Illumina HiSeq 1500. TCRdb trimmed the raw reads at Q25, called clones with MiXCR and kept productive beta chains. Identical CDR3 proteins give one entry, which carries the most common genes and DNA. This sample lists around 360,000 distinct CDR3 sequences; roughly a third were detected once. The ten top clones hold approximately 12% of the sample. The treatment or condition label here, explained by the study, means: in vitro stimulation with specific CMV peptide epitopes to enrich CMV-specific T cells. The CDR3 runs 16 amino acids, cysteine and phenylalanine included. Only CDR3 DNA is held: 48 bases, read in frame from base 1. Reading the germline V gene (reference sequence) gives CDR1 SGHNT and CDR2 YYREEE. Trimming leaves V shorter by 5 bases and J shorter by 4 bases, with the junction holding 11 bases beyond the gene matches.

Sequencing was performed on cultured PBMCs, taken from culture after CMV antigen stimulation. This TCR derives from a human donor in good health (CMV status not recorded). Some clones in this sample may be carry-over from other donors' samples. The sequence is built from TRBV5-4 and TRBJ2-2; 7 of the junction bases match TRBD1. The CDR3 sequence is CASRGDSPPGTGELFF. The bases read TGTGCCAGCAGAGGGGACAGTCCTCCGGGCACCGGGGAGCTGTTTTTT.